The 17 T cell receptor beta chains below all came from one sample that was sequenced in a study of blood T cell repertoires in COVID-19. Libraries were prepared by immunoSEQ multiplex PCR; TCRdb keeps only in-frame clonotypes and omits some of them. Altogether 250,000 to 300,000 clones are present, 87% being singletons, with the ten largest covering 2% to 2.5%. The specimen was peripheral blood. These receptors were obtained from a woman aged 45-65 years who had recovered from COVID-19.

The V gene is TRBV28, the J gene TRBJ2-7; TRBD2 aligns across 14 bases. The CDR3 is made up of 18 amino acids. Germline assignment: CDR1 MDHEN and CDR2 SYDVKM. The V and J ends lost 3 bases and 2 bases, in that order; junction bases with no gene match: 9. CDR3 sequence (DNA): TGTGCCAGCAGTTTGGGACTAGCGGGAGACCTGTTTCCCTACGAGCAGTACTTC. Amino acid sequence: CASSLGLAGDLFPYEQYF.

This sequence joins TRBV27 and TRBJ1-5, with 7 bases identical to TRBD1. V trimming: 6 bases; J trimming: 4 bases; junction bases outside the gene matches: 9. The CDR3 spans 15 residues. Germline loops: CDR1 MNHEY, CDR2 SMNVEV (reference sequence). DNA of the CDR3: TGTGCCAGCAGCCTGACAGGGTTCGGGAATCAGCCCCAGCATTTT. Its protein product is CASSLTGFGNQPQHF.

The chain joins TRBV30 to TRBJ2-2; D is unresolved. V was trimmed by 8 bases and J by 4 bases, leaving 14 bases between them. This CDR3 comprises 13 residues. Germline CDR1 is GTSNPN and CDR2 is SVGIG (reference sequence). CDR3 protein: CAGPRGSTGELFF. The CDR3 bases are TGTGCCGGCCCTCGAGGATCCACCGGGGAGCTGTTTTTT.

The chain couples TRBV5-6 to TRBJ2-1; D possibly corresponds to TRBD1 (5 bases). The germline CDR1 and CDR2 sequences are SGHDT and YYEEEE. There are 12 residues in the CDR3. V was shortened by 3 bases and J by 9 bases, with 10 bases between the two germline ends. This CDR3 is CASSSDTTEQFF. CDR3 DNA: TGTGCCAGCAGCTCGGACACAACTGAGCAGTTCTTC. Supplemented by reference TRBV5-6 and TRBJ2-1, the full variable domain reads DAGVTQSPTHLIKTRGQQVTLRCSPKSGHDTVSWYQQALGQGPQFIFQYYEEEERQRGNFPDRFSGHQFPNYSSELNVNALLLGDSALYLCASSSDTTEQFFGPGTRLTVL.

The rearrangement joins TRBV7-2 to TRBJ1-5; TRBD1 agrees at 10 bases. Germline CDR1 and CDR2: SGHTA and FQGNSA. The CDR3 is 17 residues long. The J segment lost 7 bases and the V segment lost 5 bases, leaving 14 bases of the junction unmatched. In DNA, the CDR3 is TGTGCCAGCAGCCCGGAATTGGTGGGACAGGGGTGGCAGCCCCAGCATTTT. The encoded protein is CASSPELVGQGWQPQHF.

The chain joins TRBV5-4 to TRBJ1-3; the match to TRBD1 covers 8 bases. The CDR3 sequence is 17 residues long. The J segment lost 0 bases and the V segment lost 2 bases, leaving 7 bases of the junction unmatched. From germline, CDR1 is SGHNT and CDR2 YYREEE (reference sequence). CDR3 sequence: CASSLPWTGPSGNTIYF. The CDR3 DNA is TGTGCCAGCAGCTTACCATGGACAGGGCCCTCTGGAAACACCATATATTTT.

This clone was seen a few times. This rearrangement joins TRBV19 to TRBJ1-1; no firm D call. Germline V gives CDR1 LNHDA, CDR2 SQIVND (reference sequence). The CDR3 has 14 residues. Trimming removed 5 bases from V and 0 bases from J, with 10 bases in between. The CDR3: CASSVPSVNTEAFF. The CDR3 DNA is TGTGCCAGTAGTGTTCCGTCAGTGAACACTGAAGCTTTCTTT.

The chain links TRBV6-2 or TRBV6-3 to TRBJ1-2, with D possibly matching TRBD1 (5 bases). Trimming stripped 0 bases from V and 7 bases from J, with 9 bases between. The CDR3 spans 13 residues. Germline CDR1 reads MNHEY; CDR2 reads SVGEGT. The DNA for the CDR3 is TGTGCCAGCAGTTACTCTTTTCAGGGTGGCTACACCTTC. As protein: CASSYSFQGGYTF.

The rearrangement uses TRBV25-1 and TRBJ2-2, with TRBD1 matching over 9 bases. The V gene's germline CDR1 is MGHDK and CDR2 SYGVNS. The CDR3 sequence is 16 residues long. V shed 1 base and J 4 bases; nucleotides not matched to a gene: 4. CDR3 nucleotide sequence: TGTGCCAGCAGTGAATTCGGGACAGGGTCCACCGGGGAGCTGTTTTTT. This translates into CASSEFGTGSTGELFF.

The V and J genes are TRBV6-5 and TRBJ2-3; maybe TRBD2 (6 bases). The germline CDR1 and CDR2 sequences are MNHEY and SVGAGI. V was clipped by 8 bases and J by 6 bases, with 18 bases between them. CDR3 size: 14 residues. CDR3 bases: TGTGCCAGCGGGGTAGCGGCCAGGTTGGATACGCAGTATTTT. The encoded protein is CASGVAARLDTQYF.

DNA of the CDR3: TGTGCCAGCTCACCAGCGACAGGGGGTAATGAAAAACTGTTTTTT. Protein sequence: CASSPATGGNEKLFF. The chain combines TRBV18 with TRBJ1-4; TRBD1 agrees at 9 bases. CDR3 length: 15 amino acids. Germline V gene sequence: CDR1 KGHSH, CDR2 LQKENI. Germline trimming cut 2 bases from V and 4 bases from J; bases unmatched to any gene: 2.

This clone was observed a single time. CDR3 residues: CASSFWKRGDTDTQYF. CDR3 nucleotide sequence: TGTGCCAGCAGCTTTTGGAAGCGGGGCGACACAGATACGCAGTATTTT. The chain couples TRBV7-3 to TRBJ2-3; TRBD2 aligns across 7 bases. This CDR3 region has 16 residues. The V segment lost 3 bases and the J segment 2 bases; nucleotides outside the gene matches: 8. Looked up from germline, CDR1 is SGHTA and CDR2 is FQGTGA.

This chain uses TRBV7-2 with TRBJ1-1; D possibly corresponds to TRBD1 (6 bases). CDR1 and CDR2 from the germline V gene are SGHTA and FQGNSA. V shed 2 bases and J shed 1 base, with 8 bases lying between them. The CDR3 is 14 amino acids. CDR3 sequence reads: CASSLIQGNTEAFF. The CDR3 bases are TGTGCCAGCAGCTTAATACAGGGGAACACTGAAGCTTTCTTT.

This chain links TRBV15 with TRBJ1-1; weak D call: TRBD1 (5 bases). CDR1 is LNHNV and CDR2 is YYDKDF in the germline V gene (reference sequence). V lost 0 bases and J lost 9, with 14 bases in between. The CDR3 runs to 14 residues. The CDR3 reads CATSRDPGQGKAFF. The CDR3 DNA follows: TGTGCCACCAGCAGAGATCCCGGGCAGGGCAAAGCTTTCTTT.

The V call is TRBV7-2, the J call TRBJ2-5; 12 positions match TRBD2. The CDR3 sequence is 16 residues long. In germline, CDR1 is SGHTA, CDR2 FQGNSA. V lost 5 bases and J lost 4; bases outside the gene matches: 8. CDR3 DNA sequence: TGTGCCAGCAGCCCGACTAGCGGGGGCCCGGGAGAGACCCAGTACTTC. Protein sequence: CASSPTSGGPGETQYF.

The chain uses TRBV9 and TRBJ2-6, with a possible D match to TRBD1 (5 bases). This CDR3 region has 16 residues. The ends were cut back, 1 base at V and 0 bases at J, with 8 bases in the middle. The germline V gene encodes CDR1 SGDLS and CDR2 YYNGEE. CDR3 DNA sequence: TGTGCCAGCAGCGTATCTGGGGCCTCTGGGGCCAACGTCCTGACTTTC. This codes for CASSVSGASGANVLTF. The variable domain in full, with the rest retrieved from reference TRBV9 and TRBJ2-6, is DSGVTQTPKHLITATGQRVTLRCSPRSGDLSVYWYQQSLDQGLQFLIQYYNGEERAKGNILERFSAQQFPDLHSELNLSSLELGDSALYFCASSVSGASGANVLTFGAGSRLTVL.

The chain is built from TRBV10-1 and TRBJ1-5, with 8 bases aligning to TRBD1. Germline assignment: CDR1 WNHNN and CDR2 SYGVQD (reference sequence). This CDR3 spans 16 amino acids. The ends lost 3 bases at V and 0 bases at J; junction bases unmatched: 4. The CDR3 nucleotides are TGCGCCAGCAGTGACAGACAGGGGCATAGCAATCAGCCCCAGCATTTT. It encodes CASSDRQGHSNQPQHF.